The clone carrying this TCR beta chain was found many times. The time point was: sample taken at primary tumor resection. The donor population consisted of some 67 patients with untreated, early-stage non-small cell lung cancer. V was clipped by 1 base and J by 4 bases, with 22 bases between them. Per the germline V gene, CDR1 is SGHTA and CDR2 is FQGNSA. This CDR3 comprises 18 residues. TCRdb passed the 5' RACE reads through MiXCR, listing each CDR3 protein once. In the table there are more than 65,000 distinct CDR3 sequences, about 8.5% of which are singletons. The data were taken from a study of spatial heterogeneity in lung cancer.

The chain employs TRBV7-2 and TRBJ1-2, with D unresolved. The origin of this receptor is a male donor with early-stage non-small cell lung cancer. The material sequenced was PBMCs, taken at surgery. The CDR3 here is CASSLEGLRVLGSYGYTF. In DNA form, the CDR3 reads TGTGCCAGCAGCTTAGAGGGCCTTAGGGTTCTAGGTAGCTATGGCTACACCTTC.